This T cell receptor beta chain stems from a study of brain metastases from non-small cell lung cancer. Sequencing was performed with immunoSEQ multiplex PCR; in TCRdb, only in-frame clones are kept and a portion is missing. The table lists 15,000 or so clones, about 80% of them singletons. From germline, CDR1 is LGHDT and CDR2 YNNKEL (reference sequence). This CDR3 spans 16 amino acids. V gave up 1 base and J gave up 1 base, with 13 bases separating them. This clone was found a few times. This chain joins TRBV3-1 (or the pseudogene TRBV3-2) and TRBJ1-1; tentatively, D is TRBD1 (5 bases). The sequenced material came from primary lung tumor tissue. This sequence was found in a donor over 35 with non-small cell lung cancer. CDR3 DNA sequence: TGTGCCAGCAGCCAAGTCTCTGGCAGGGCGAACACTGAAGCTTTCTTT. Its protein is CASSQVSGRANTEAFF.